This TCR beta chain was sequenced in a study of T cell repertoires in cytomegalovirus infection. Study details: Signatures in public TCR beta sequences pointed to both CMV infection and matching HLA type. Study-wide results and caveats: There were carriers of CMV plus the relevant HLA, and cumulative public TCR beta family frequency identified them. What dominated the ex vivo response were HLA-C-restricted CMV-specific TCR beta clonotypes.

For this clonotype: Its cognate antigen is unknown.

Each CDR3 protein is one row after TCRdb ran MiXCR on the reads. The table has some 940,000 distinct CDR3 sequences, roughly 31% seen once. CDR3 size: 16 residues. V lost 7 bases and J lost 3; bases outside the gene matches: 7. Material: cultured CD8+ T cells from PBMCs, obtained from culture after CMV antigen stimulation. The clonotype comes from a human donor in good health (CMV status not recorded). Some clones in this sample may be carry-over from other donors' samples. The chain links TRBV12-3 or TRBV12-4 to TRBJ2-2, with 11 bases that match TRBD2. The CDR3 protein is CASIDSGGEDTGELFF. The CDR3 DNA follows: TGTGCCAGCATTGATAGCGGGGGGGAAGACACCGGGGAGCTGTTTTTT.